This T cell receptor beta chain came from a study of PD-1 blockade in classical Hodgkin lymphoma. Study background: Nivolumab 3 mg/kg was given intravenously every 2 weeks. Study-wide results and caveats: Lower baseline TCR diversity marked trial partial responders and progressors. Relative to healthy donors, newly diagnosed patients reportedly had lower baseline TCR diversity, which was reported as lower still in relapsed/refractory patients.

In the case of this clone: Its matching antigen is unknown.

The germline gives CDR1 SGHRS, CDR2 YFSETQ. The ends lost 2 bases at V and 6 bases at J; junction bases unmatched: 10. This CDR3 contains 15 residues. Time point defined: cycle 4 day 1 (C4D1), after 5 to 7 weeks of nivolumab. The patients all showed relapse after autologous stem cell transplantation, while their brentuximab vedotin exposure varied. Responses achieved at best were complete response, partial response or progressive disease. TCRdb's copy holds only in-frame clones and misses some; the assay was immunoSEQ multiplex PCR. In the table there are 110,000 or so clones, about nine tenths of which are singletons.

The sample here was peripheral blood mononuclear cells (PBMCs), taken before the fourth cycle of nivolumab. The TCR comes from a human donor with classical Hodgkin lymphoma. This sequence joins TRBV5-1 and TRBJ2-5; 7 bases are shared with TRBD2. This chain's CDR3 is CASSFRLAGVKTQYF. The CDR3, as DNA: TGCGCCAGCAGCTTTCGACTAGCTGGAGTGAAGACCCAGTACTTC.